This is a list of T cell receptor beta chains from one sample in a study of technical replicates of blood from a few donors. Produced via immunoSEQ multiplex PCR; TCRdb's table is partial and in-frame only. The sample records some 64,000 clones, about 97% being singletons. Material: T cells isolated from PBMCs. These receptor sequences come from a human donor in good health. CDR3s include the opening cysteine and the closing phenylalanine or tryptophan. Fields, in order: D gene, V gene, clone size, J gene, CDR3 protein, CDR3 DNA. D genes are given only for firm matches. Only some rows state a clone size, as once, few, many or a class for expanded clones.

TRBD1	TRBV4-1	-	TRBJ1-6	CASRAMGQLNSPLHF	TGCGCCAGCAGGGCGATGGGACAGCTGAATTCACCCCTCCACTTT
-	TRBV5-1	-	TRBJ1-1	CASSLMGSANTEAFF	TGCGCCAGCAGCTTGATGGGCAGTGCGAACACTGAAGCTTTCTTT
TRBD1	TRBV27	-	TRBJ2-5	CASSTGGQGGTQYF	TGTGCCAGCAGTACTGGGGGACAGGGGGGGACCCAGTACTTC
TRBD1	TRBV7-2	-	TRBJ2-5	CASSPAGQGFETQYF	TGTGCCAGCAGCCCAGCCGGACAGGGATTTGAGACCCAGTACTTC
-	TRBV6-5	-	TRBJ1-6	CASSYSLGGNSPLHF	TGTGCCAGCAGTTACTCTTTGGGGGGAAATTCACCCCTCCACTTT
TRBD1	TRBV19	-	TRBJ1-5	CAIQGEARGLGQPQHF	TGTGCCATTCAGGGGGAGGCCAGGGGGCTAGGTCAGCCCCAGCATTTT
-	TRBV29-1	-	TRBJ1-2	CSVDEGSAGYTF	TGCAGCGTTGATGAAGGGAGTGCTGGCTACACCTTC
TRBD2	TRBV7-6	once	TRBJ2-5	CASSLVTSGRETQYF	TGTGCCAGCAGCTTAGTGACTAGCGGGAGAGAGACCCAGTACTTC
-	TRBV11-3	-	TRBJ1-1	CASSQGGRGTNTEAFF	TGTGCCAGCAGCCAAGGCGGACGGGGGACGAACACTGAAGCTTTCTTT
-	TRBV6-4	-	TRBJ1-1	CASSRQLNTEAFF	TGTGCCAGCAGTAGACAGTTAAACACTGAAGCTTTCTTT
-	TRBV11-2	-	TRBJ1-2	CASSLVNGDYGYTF	TGTGCCAGCAGCTTAGTTAATGGAGACTATGGCTACACCTTC
-	TRBV27	-	TRBJ1-2	CASSLIPYSNGYTF	TGTGCCAGCAGTTTAATCCCTTACTCAAATGGCTACACCTTC
TRBD2	TRBV28	-	TRBJ2-7	CASSLAGDVYEQYF	TGTGCCAGCAGTCTAGCGGGAGATGTCTACGAGCAGTACTTC
-	TRBV27	-	TRBJ2-3	CASSLYGRGTDTQYF	TGTGCCAGCAGTTTATACGGCAGGGGAACAGATACGCAGTATTTT
TRBD2	TRBV13	-	TRBJ2-7	CASSLAGVINQQYF	TGTGCCAGCAGCCTAGCGGGTGTCATCAACCAGCAGTACTTC
-	TRBV2	-	TRBJ1-5	CASSEPLNQPQHF	TGTGCCAGCAGTGAACCTCTCAATCAGCCCCAGCATTTT
TRBD1	TRBV11-3	-	TRBJ2-2	CASTQDRAGTGELFF	TGTGCCAGCACTCAGGACAGGGCCGGCACCGGGGAGCTGTTTTTT
TRBD2	TRBV5-6	once	TRBJ2-7	CASSLYSGASSYEQYF	TGTGCCAGCAGCTTGTACAGCGGGGCAAGCTCCTACGAGCAGTACTTC
-	TRBV19	-	TRBJ2-7	CASSLGQGRYEQYF	TGTGCCAGTAGCCTTGGCCAGGGGCGGTACGAGCAGTACTTC
-	TRBV5-4	-	TRBJ1-4	CASSHDGATNEKLFF	TGTGCCAGCAGCCATGACGGGGCAACTAATGAAAAACTGTTTTTT
TRBD1	TRBV4-1	-	TRBJ1-2	CASSQGDRGYGYTF	TGCGCCAGCAGCCAGGGCGACAGGGGGTATGGCTACACCTTC
TRBD1	TRBV11-2	-	TRBJ1-4	CASSLAPGQGSNEKLFF	TGTGCCAGCAGCTTAGCCCCAGGACAGGGGTCAAATGAAAAACTGTTTTTT
TRBD2	TRBV12-5	-	TRBJ2-1	CASGLPGTSGGEQFF	TGTGCTAGTGGCCTACCCGGGACTAGCGGGGGAGAGCAGTTCTTC
-	TRBV2	-	TRBJ2-3	CATEQGSTDTQYF	TGTGCCACGGAACAGGGCAGCACAGATACGCAGTATTTT
TRBD1	TRBV28	-	TRBJ2-7	CASSPYRDSFSYEQYF	TGTGCCAGCAGTCCCTACCGGGACAGTTTCTCCTACGAGCAGTACTTC
-	TRBV6-5	-	TRBJ2-2	CASSYGATGELFF	TGTGCCAGCAGTTACGGGGCCACCGGGGAGCTGTTTTTT
-	TRBV5-6	-	TRBJ1-4	CASSRSGGIEKLFF	TGTGCCAGCAGCCGGAGTGGAGGTATCGAAAAACTGTTTTTT
TRBD2	TRBV7-3	-	TRBJ2-2	CASSYELAGRPGELFF	TGTGCCAGCAGCTATGAACTAGCGGGGCGCCCCGGGGAGCTGTTTTTT
-	TRBV9	-	TRBJ1-5	CASSAQGGGNQPQHF	TGTGCCAGCAGTGCTCAGGGAGGTGGCAATCAGCCCCAGCATTTT
TRBD1	TRBV7-9	once	TRBJ1-4	CASSRQGTNEKLFF	TGTGCCAGCAGCCGACAGGGTACTAATGAAAAACTGTTTTTT
TRBD2	TRBV2	few	TRBJ2-1	CASSGIGLAAYNEQFF	TGTGCCAGCAGTGGAATAGGACTAGCGGCCTACAATGAGCAGTTCTTC
TRBD2	TRBV27	once	TRBJ2-7	CASSLKLGTSSSYEQYF	TGTGCCAGCAGTTTAAAATTAGGGACTAGTAGTTCCTACGAGCAGTACTTC
-	TRBV6-5	-	TRBJ2-7	CASSYSKGAYEQYF	TGTGCCAGCAGTTACTCGAAAGGGGCCTACGAGCAGTACTTC
-	TRBV18	-	TRBJ2-1	CASSPPRAGVYNEQFF	TGTGCCAGCTCACCACCTCGCGCAGGTGTGTACAATGAGCAGTTCTTC
TRBD1	TRBV6-4	-	TRBJ2-2	CASSATGGTGELFF	TGTGCCAGCAGTGCGACAGGGGGCACCGGGGAGCTGTTTTTT
-	TRBV7-3	once	TRBJ1-1	CASSFESVNTEAFF	TGTGCCAGCAGCTTTGAGTCTGTGAACACTGAAGCTTTCTTT
-	TRBV10-3	-	TRBJ2-2	CAISGGTGELFF	TGTGCCATCAGTGGCGGGACCGGGGAGCTGTTTTTT
-	TRBV6-5	-	TRBJ1-1	CASSYPTGEAFF	TGTGCCAGCAGTTATCCGACAGGTGAAGCTTTCTTT
TRBD1	TRBV5-8	-	TRBJ1-5	CASSLWTGGRHNQPQHF	TGTGCCAGCAGCCTCTGGACAGGGGGCCGTCACAATCAGCCCCAGCATTTT
TRBD1	TRBV5-1	-	TRBJ1-1	CASFREGAGNTEAFF	TGCGCCAGCTTCCGGGAGGGGGCAGGGAACACTGAAGCTTTCTTT
TRBD2	TRBV18	-	TRBJ2-4	CASSPGLAGGPKLRNIQYF	TGTGCCAGCTCACCGGGACTAGCGGGAGGGCCTAAGCTGCGCAACATTCAGTACTTC
-	TRBV6-1	-	TRBJ2-2	CASSEWGTSSIANTGELFF	TGTGCCAGCAGTGAATGGGGCACCTCCTCCATTGCAAACACCGGGGAGCTGTTTTTT
TRBD2	TRBV6-4	-	TRBJ2-2	CASSDRAGGTGELFF	TGTGCCAGCAGTGACCGAGCGGGGGGCACCGGGGAGCTGTTTTTT
TRBD2	TRBV4-2	-	TRBJ2-1	CASSQDRGGSYNEQFF	TGTGCCAGCAGCCAAGATCGGGGGGGCTCCTACAATGAGCAGTTCTTC
TRBD2	TRBV5-3	-	TRBJ2-7	CARSPRLAEPYEQYF	TGTGCCAGAAGCCCCAGACTAGCGGAACCCTACGAGCAGTACTTC
TRBD1	TRBV5-1	-	TRBJ2-3	CASSSGTGAGDTQYF	TGCGCCAGCAGCAGCGGGACAGGGGCGGGAGATACGCAGTATTTT
-	TRBV11-2	-	TRBJ1-2	CASSSGTRSGYTF	TGTGCCAGCAGCTCCGGGACACGATCTGGCTACACCTTC
TRBD1	TRBV2	-	TRBJ2-7	CASSAYRGIEQYF	TGTGCCAGCAGTGCCTACAGGGGAATAGAGCAGTACTTC